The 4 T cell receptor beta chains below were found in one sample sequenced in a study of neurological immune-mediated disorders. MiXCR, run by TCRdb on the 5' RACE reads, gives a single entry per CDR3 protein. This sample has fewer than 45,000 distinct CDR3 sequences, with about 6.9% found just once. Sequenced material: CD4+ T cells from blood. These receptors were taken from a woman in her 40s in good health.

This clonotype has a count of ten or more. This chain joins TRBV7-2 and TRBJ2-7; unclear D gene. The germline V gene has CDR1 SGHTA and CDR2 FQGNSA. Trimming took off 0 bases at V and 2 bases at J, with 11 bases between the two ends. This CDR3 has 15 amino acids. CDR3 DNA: TGTGCCAGCAGCTTAGCACTCCCCGGCCCCTACGAGCAGTACTTC. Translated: CASSLALPGPYEQYF.

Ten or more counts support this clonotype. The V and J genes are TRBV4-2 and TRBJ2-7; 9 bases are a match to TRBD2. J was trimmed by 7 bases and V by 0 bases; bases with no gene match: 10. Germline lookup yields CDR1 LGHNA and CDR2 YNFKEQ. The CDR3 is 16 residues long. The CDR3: CASSQEVGGRAGEQYF. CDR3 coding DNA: TGTGCCAGCAGCCAAGAGGTTGGCGGGAGGGCGGGAGAGCAGTACTTC.

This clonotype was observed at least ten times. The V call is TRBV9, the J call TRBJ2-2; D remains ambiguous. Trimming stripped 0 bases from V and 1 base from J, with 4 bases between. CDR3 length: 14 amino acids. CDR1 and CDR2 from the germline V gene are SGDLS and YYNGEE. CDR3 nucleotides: TGTGCCAGCAGCGTAGAAGGGAACACCGGGGAGCTGTTTTTT. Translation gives CASSVEGNTGELFF.

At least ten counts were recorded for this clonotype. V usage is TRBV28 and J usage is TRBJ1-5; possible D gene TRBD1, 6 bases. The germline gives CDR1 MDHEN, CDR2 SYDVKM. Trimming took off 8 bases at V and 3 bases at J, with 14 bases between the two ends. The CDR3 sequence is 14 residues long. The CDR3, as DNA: TGTGCCAGCCGGCCCCCAGGGGACAATCAGCCCCAGCATTTT. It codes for CASRPPGDNQPQHF.